Each of the 5 T cell receptor beta chains below was sequenced from the same sample in a study of T-cell memory formation after mild COVID-19. One entry per CDR3 protein results from TCRdb running MiXCR on the 5' RACE reads. The profile shows 350,000 to 500,000 distinct CDR3 sequences, 20% to 30% of them singletons. The source material was PBMCs or a T cell subset sorted from them (not recorded which). Receptors were obtained from an adult woman who had mild COVID-19 (a few samples of this study predate the infection). Cell type and time point are not known.

This clonotype was seen a few times. V usage is TRBV5-1 and J usage is TRBJ2-5; D possibly corresponds to TRBD2 (5 bases). V gave up 6 bases and J gave up 1 base, with 13 bases separating them. Per the germline V gene, CDR1 is SGHRS and CDR2 is YFSETQ. The CDR3 sequence is 14 residues long. CDR3 sequence reads: CASKPGGGQETQYF. The CDR3 DNA follows: TGCGCCAGCAAACCCGGAGGAGGCCAAGAGACCCAGTACTTC.

A few counts support this clonotype. The rearrangement uses TRBV3-1 and TRBJ2-7; no clear D. V lost 3 bases and J 2 bases, leaving 8 bases between the germline ends. The CDR3 contains 13 residues. Germline V gives CDR1 LGHDT, CDR2 YNNKEL (reference sequence). The CDR3: CASSQRTPYEQYF. The DNA of the CDR3 is TGTGCCAGCAGCCAGCGGACCCCCTACGAGCAGTACTTC.

This chain joins TRBV20-1 and TRBJ1-2; TRBD1 matches at 9 bases. J was trimmed by 7 bases and V by 0 bases; bases with no gene match: 6. The CDR3 extends over 14 amino acids. The V gene's germline CDR1 is DFQATT and CDR2 SNEGSKA (reference sequence). The CDR3 coding sequence is TGCAGTGCTAGAGATCAACAGGGGGCGCTTGGCTACACCTTC. It specifies CSARDQQGALGYTF.

This clonotype was observed many times. The genes are TRBV30 and TRBJ1-2; D possibly corresponds to TRBD1 (5 bases). This CDR3 region has 14 residues. V was shortened by 8 bases and J by 2 bases, with 18 bases between the two germline ends. Germline CDR1 GTSNPN, CDR2 SVGIG (reference sequence). The CDR3 DNA is TGTGCCAGCCCCCCAAGGGGAAACAACTATGGCTACACCTTC. Its translation is CASPPRGNNYGYTF.

The chain has TRBV18 and TRBJ1-1, with D perhaps TRBD1 (5 bases). Trimming removed 1 base at V and 3 bases at J, with 9 bases between. The CDR3 has 14 residues. Germline CDR1 KGHSH, CDR2 LQKENI. The CDR3 protein is CASSPLAGYTEAFF. CDR3 nucleotide sequence: TGTGCCAGCTCACCACTCGCAGGGTACACTGAAGCTTTCTTT. The variable domain in full, completed from reference TRBV18 and TRBJ1-1, reads NAGVMQNPRHLVRRRGQEARLRCSPMKGHSHVYWYRQLPEEGLKFMVYLQKENIIDESGMPKERFSAEFPKEGPSILRIQQVVRGDSAAYFCASSPLAGYTEAFFGQGTRLTVV.